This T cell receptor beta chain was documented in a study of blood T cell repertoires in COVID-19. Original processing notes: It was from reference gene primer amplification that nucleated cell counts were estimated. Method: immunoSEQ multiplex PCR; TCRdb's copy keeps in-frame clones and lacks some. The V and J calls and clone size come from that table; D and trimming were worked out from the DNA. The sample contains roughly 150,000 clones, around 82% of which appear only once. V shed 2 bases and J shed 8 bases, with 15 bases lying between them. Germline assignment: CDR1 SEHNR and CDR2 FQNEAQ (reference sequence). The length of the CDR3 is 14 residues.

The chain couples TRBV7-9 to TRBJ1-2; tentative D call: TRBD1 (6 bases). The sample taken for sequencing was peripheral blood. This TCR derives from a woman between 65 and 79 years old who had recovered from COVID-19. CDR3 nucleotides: TGTGCCAGCAGCTTAACAGGGATTCGTTGGGGCTACACCTTC. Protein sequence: CASSLTGIRWGYTF.